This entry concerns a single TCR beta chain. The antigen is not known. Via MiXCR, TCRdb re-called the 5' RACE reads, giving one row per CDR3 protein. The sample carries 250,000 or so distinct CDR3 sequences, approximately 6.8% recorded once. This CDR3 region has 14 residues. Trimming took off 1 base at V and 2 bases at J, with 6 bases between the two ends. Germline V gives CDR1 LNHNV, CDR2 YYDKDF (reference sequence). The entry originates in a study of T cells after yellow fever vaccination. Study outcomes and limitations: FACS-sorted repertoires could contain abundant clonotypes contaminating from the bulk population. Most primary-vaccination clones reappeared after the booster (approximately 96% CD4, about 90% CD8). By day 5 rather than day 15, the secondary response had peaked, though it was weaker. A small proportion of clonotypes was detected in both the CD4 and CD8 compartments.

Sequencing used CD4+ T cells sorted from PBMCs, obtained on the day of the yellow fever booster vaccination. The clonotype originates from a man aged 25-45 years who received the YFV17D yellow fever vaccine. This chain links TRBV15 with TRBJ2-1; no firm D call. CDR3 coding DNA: TGTGCCACCAGCAGAGTGGAGCCCTACAATGAGCAGTTCTTC. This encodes CATSRVEPYNEQFF.